This T cell receptor (beta chain) was recovered during a study of blood T cell repertoires in COVID-19. The CDR3 spans 14 residues. The J segment lost 6 bases and the V segment lost 3 bases, leaving 3 bases of the junction unmatched. CDR1 and CDR2 from the germline V gene are WSHSY and SAAADI. In the study's own analysis: By means of reference gene primer amplification, nucleated cell counts were estimated. Repertoires were generated with immunoSEQ multiplex PCR, while TCRdb's copy carries only in-frame clones and drops some. Clone size and the V and J calls come from that table; the DNA yielded D and trimming. Found here are some 210,000 clones, 70% to 90% of them singletons; the top ten hold roughly 5.6%.

Source material: peripheral blood. This sequence joins TRBV10-2 and TRBJ2-3, with TRBD2 matching over 10 bases. This clonotype originated in a woman aged 40 to 50 who had recovered from COVID-19. The DNA of the CDR3 is TGCGCCAGCAGTGATGGGACTAGCGCGGATACGCAGTATTTT. Its protein product is CASSDGTSADTQYF.